This is a list of T cell receptor beta chains from one sample in a study of cytomegalovirus exposure and HLA in healthy donors. TCRdb's table, derived via immunoSEQ multiplex PCR, lists solely in-frame clones and lacks some. This table holds 150,000 to 200,000 clones, approximately 81% found once. Sequencing input: PBMCs. All receptors derive from a boy aged 10-17 years in good health and CMV-seronegative. The CDR3 runs from the conserved cysteine through the conserved F or W. A D gene is named only where the DNA matches it firmly.

NA TRBV2 CASSGAPNSYTF
NA TRBV27 CASSPGYEQYF
TRBD1 TRBV19 CASSMADRATYEQYF
NA TRBV5-1 CASRSNTEAFF
TRBD1 TRBV7-9 CASSPEQGATEAFF
TRBD2 TRBV9 CASSVRAGGGRDTQYF
NA TRBV18 CASSPAGTRNTEAFF
TRBD1 TRBV28 CASSLQTGQETQYF
NA TRBV7-9 CASSSGKNEQFF
TRBD1 TRBV10-3 CAISDRGSNYGYTF
NA TRBV9 CASSVAGGNYGYTF
TRBD1 TRBV14 CASSQGVTGGLKKETQYF
TRBD1 TRBV5-6 CASSSHRGGTDTQYF
NA TRBV6-6 CASTPSGGLGEKLFF
TRBD2 TRBV4-2 CASSQEVAGSYEQFF
NA TRBV5-1 CASSSRRADEQYF
TRBD1 TRBV6-5 CASSSLQGANIYEQYF
NA TRBV13 CASSFNGWAIKYNEQFF
NA TRBV7-8 CASSWTATGELFF
NA TRBV2 CASRRDRQETQYF
NA TRBV27 CASSMGGGEGYGYTF
TRBD2 TRBV28 CASSSLAGGQETQYF
TRBD1 TRBV5-1 CASSAGQASYEQYF
NA TRBV30 CAWTMGGEQFF
TRBD1 TRBV10-3 CAIGTANQPQHF
NA TRBV7-7 CASSRGPSGDNEQFF
TRBD1 TRBV5-4 CASSLQGMGEQFF
TRBD1 TRBV10-1 CASSERGTGKKLFF
NA TRBV7-2 CASSPQGGVNTEAFF
NA TRBV30 CAWSEGLAYYEQYF
NA TRBV2 CASRRQLLNTEAFF
TRBD2 TRBV5-1 CASSPRLAGEGRETQYF
NA TRBV30 CAWSVHGSGAYNEQFF
NA TRBV7-9 CSSSLALASGTSYEQYF
NA TRBV7-2 CASSSFPGSHEQYF
NA TRBV6-5 CASRGTLDGGYGYTF
NA TRBV7-2 CASSLAFNQPQHF
TRBD2 TRBV18 CASSPPGLAGSNEQYF
NA TRBV10-3 CAISESLTEGSPLHF
TRBD1 TRBV6-8 CASSSATGVSYNSPLHF
TRBD1 TRBV28 CASTADRVRTEQFF
NA TRBV18 CASSPPYSNQPQHF
TRBD1 TRBV7-2 CASSLANDRGHTIYF